The entry below gives a single TCR beta chain sequence along with its context. This entry comes from a study of Ad26.COV2.S vaccination and SARS-CoV-2 variants. Trimming took 3 bases from V and 4 from J, leaving 16 bases between them. CDR1 DFQATT and CDR2 SNEGSKA come from the germline V gene (reference sequence). CDR3 length equals 14 residues. Assay used: immunoSEQ multiplex PCR; TCRdb lists only in-frame clones, some missing. This sample has roughly 380,000 clones, with approximately 87% found just once. Treatment in this sample: around 19 received Ad26.COV2.S at low or high dose, single or two shots; about 5 received placebo; per-sample allocation not given. After the first vaccine or placebo injection, samples were drawn on day 63.

The TCR originated in a person between 18 and 65 years old who received the Ad26.COV2.S COVID-19 vaccine or a placebo. This rearrangement joins TRBV20-1 to TRBJ2-7; tentatively, D is TRBD1 (5 bases). The sequences come from peripheral blood, collected in a trial of Ad26.COV2.S vaccine versus placebo. The chain's CDR3 is CSASTVGQWYEQYF. The DNA of the CDR3 is TGCAGTGCTAGTACAGTGGGGCAGTGGTACGAGCAGTACTTC.